This TCR beta chain was identified during a study of blood T cell repertoires in COVID-19. As for the study in general: Acute-phase and convalescent COVID-19 samples originated in the United States, Italy and Spain. The cDNA or gDNA used as material had been derived from T cells, B-cell-depleted T cells, or PBMCs.

The CDR3 is made up of 13 amino acids. V dropped 3 bases and J dropped 5 bases, with 14 bases sitting between them. CDR1 and CDR2 (germline): GTSNPN, SVGIG (reference sequence). Authors' processing steps: Nucleated cell counts were estimated from reference gene primer amplification. Only in-frame clones appear in the TCRdb table, and some are missing; sequencing was by immunoSEQ multiplex PCR. Clonal size and the V and J genes are those of that table, whereas D and trimming came from the DNA. The sample has approximately 100,000 clones, roughly four fifths seen once. The chain combines TRBV30 with TRBJ2-7, with D perhaps matching TRBD2 (7 bases). The source material was peripheral blood. This sequence originates from a man between 70 and 80 years old with active or convalescent COVID-19. The CDR3 coding sequence is TGTGCCTGGAGAATATCGGGGGGCCACGAGCAGTACTTC. Translating it yields CAWRISGGHEQYF. The full variable domain, with the rest looked up from reference TRBV30 and TRBJ2-7, is SQTIHQWPATLVQPVGSPLSLECTVEGTSNPNLYWYRQAAGRGLQLLFYSVGIGQISSEVPQNLSASRPQDRQFILSSKKLLLSDSGFYLCAWRISGGHEQYFGPGTRLTVT.